These 20 T cell receptor beta chains were all obtained from the same sample, sequenced in a study of blood T cell repertoires in COVID-19. Profiled with immunoSEQ multiplex PCR; TCRdb holds only in-frame clones, not every one. Found here are some 350,000 clones, around nine tenths of them singletons; the top ten hold 3%. Sequencing was done on a sample of peripheral blood. The receptor set was obtained from a human donor in a cohort sampled during active COVID-19.

The J gene is TRBJ2-5, the V gene TRBV5-4; D call uncertain. The germline V and J ends were trimmed by 0 bases and 0 bases, with 6 bases remaining between them. CDR3 length: 14 residues. Germline V gene lookup returns CDR1 SGHNT and CDR2 YYREEE (reference sequence). The chain's CDR3 is CASSLGVYQETQYF. The CDR3 DNA follows: TGTGCCAGCAGCTTGGGAGTGTACCAAGAGACCCAGTACTTC.

The chain employs TRBV6-6 and TRBJ1-2, with no clear D. V was pared by 8 bases and J by 4 bases, with 11 bases between. The length of the CDR3 is 12 residues. Per the germline V gene, CDR1 is MNHNY and CDR2 is SVGAGI (reference sequence). CDR3 loop: CASVRVPYGYTF. CDR3 in DNA: TGTGCCAGCGTCCGAGTGCCCTATGGCTACACCTTC.

This clone was picked up one time. The V and J genes are TRBV3-1 (or the pseudogene TRBV3-2) and TRBJ2-1, with 7 bases aligning to TRBD1. With V trimmed by 1 base and J by 6 bases, 6 bases remained unmatched. CDR1 LGHDT and CDR2 YNNKEL come from the germline V gene (reference sequence). The CDR3 loop spans 15 amino acids. The CDR3 region is CASSQVGQVPNEQFF. CDR3 DNA sequence: TGTGCCAGCAGCCAAGTCGGACAGGTCCCCAATGAGCAGTTCTTC.

The chain is built from TRBV5-6 and TRBJ2-7, with TRBD2 matching 9 bases. Unmatched junction bases numbered 4, after V lost 0 bases and J lost 0 bases. The CDR3 runs 16 residues. The germline gives CDR1 SGHDT, CDR2 YYEEEE. The CDR3: CASSLGLAGSSYEQYF. DNA of the CDR3: TGTGCCAGCAGCTTGGGGCTAGCGGGGAGCTCCTACGAGCAGTACTTC.

The chain uses TRBV28 and TRBJ2-1, with 10 bases matching TRBD2. The CDR3 has 16 residues. V shed 6 bases, J shed 3 bases, and the junction held 8 bases outside the gene matches. CDR1 is MDHEN and CDR2 is SYDVKM in the germline V gene. CDR3 protein: CASRLAGGTHYNEQFF. The CDR3 DNA reads as TGTGCCAGCAGGTTAGCGGGAGGTACACACTACAATGAGCAGTTCTTC.

The CDR3 protein is CASSTTRLANTEAFF. The CDR3 DNA reads TGTGCCAGCAGTACTACGCGACTGGCGAACACTGAAGCTTTCTTT. The chain is built from TRBV6-5 and TRBJ1-1; D unclear. CDR3 length: 15 residues. CDR1 and CDR2 (germline): MNHEY, SVGAGI. The V gene lost 5 bases and the J gene lost 1 base, with 14 bases spanning the gap.

A single count supports this clone. The CDR3: CAWGGQGLAGTQYF. In nucleotides, the CDR3 is TGTGCCTGGGGAGGACAGGGGCTGGCCGGGACCCAGTACTTC. The J gene is TRBJ2-5, the V gene TRBV30; the match to TRBD1 covers 9 bases. With 5 bases clipped from V and 7 bases from J, the junction kept 11 bases outside the gene matches. This CDR3 spans 14 amino acids. Germline V lookup: CDR1 GTSNPN, CDR2 SVGIG (reference sequence).

This clone is a singleton in its sample. This chain joins TRBV7-2 and TRBJ2-1, with no clear D. This CDR3 has 13 amino acids. Trimming pared 4 bases from V and 6 bases from J, leaving 10 bases between. CDR1 is SGHTA, CDR2 FQGNSA, per germline. The CDR3 sequence: CASSSQRTNEQFF. Here the CDR3 DNA reads TGTGCCAGCAGCTCACAACGCACCAATGAGCAGTTCTTC.

The chain joins TRBV19 to TRBJ2-2, with D possibly being TRBD2 (6 bases). This CDR3 has 14 residues. The V end was cut by 8 bases, the J end by 5 bases, with 15 bases between. Germline CDR1 reads LNHDA; CDR2 reads SQIVND (reference sequence). Here the CDR3 reads CASGRSVRTGELFF. The DNA for the CDR3 is TGTGCCAGTGGGAGGTCCGTCCGGACCGGGGAGCTGTTTTTT.

In DNA, the CDR3 is TGTGCCAGCAGTGTGACAGTGAACACTGAAGCTTTCTTT. It specifies CASSVTVNTEAFF. The rearrangement uses TRBV7-9 and TRBJ1-1; tentative D call: TRBD1 (5 bases). V was shortened by 6 bases and J by 0 bases, with 8 bases between the two germline ends. The CDR3 runs 13 residues. CDR1 and CDR2 (germline): SEHNR, FQNEAQ (reference sequence).

This chain uses TRBV5-6 with TRBJ1-2, with D uncertain. Per germline, CDR1 SGHDT and CDR2 YYEEEE. The CDR3 consists of 17 residues. The V end lost 0 bases, the J end lost 4 bases, and 19 bases lay between the germline ends. The CDR3 loop is CASSLGISRVLGYGYTF. The CDR3, as DNA: TGTGCCAGCAGCTTGGGGATTAGCCGAGTACTTGGCTATGGCTACACCTTC.

The rearrangement links TRBV18 to TRBJ1-1, with D uncertain. V was clipped by 0 bases and J by 3 bases, with 8 bases between them. The CDR3 loop spans 14 amino acids. Germline CDR1 and CDR2: KGHSH and LQKENI. CDR3 DNA: TGTGCCAGCTCACCACCGGCCGGGGACACTGAAGCTTTCTTT. Its protein is CASSPPAGDTEAFF. Full variable domain (missing parts from reference TRBV18 and TRBJ1-1): NAGVMQNPRHLVRRRGQEARLRCSPMKGHSHVYWYRQLPEEGLKFMVYLQKENIIDESGMPKERFSAEFPKEGPSILRIQQVVRGDSAAYFCASSPPAGDTEAFFGQGTRLTVV.

This sequence joins TRBV6-4 and TRBJ1-2; possible D gene TRBD1, 5 bases. Germline CDR1 is MRHNA and CDR2 is SNTAGT. The CDR3 spans 14 residues. With 0 bases removed from V and 6 bases from J, the gap between germline ends came to 11 bases. CDR3 amino acids: CASSDSPGIHGYTF. The CDR3 DNA sequence: TGTGCCAGCAGTGACTCACCAGGGATCCATGGCTACACCTTC.

This clone was detected only once. The chain couples TRBV28 to TRBJ1-4; 9 nucleotides align to TRBD1. Germline V gives CDR1 MDHEN, CDR2 SYDVKM. J lost 7 bases, V lost 6 bases, and 6 bases had no gene match. The CDR3 loop spans 14 amino acids. In DNA, the CDR3 is TGTGCCAGCAGGCCCGACAGGGGGTTTGAAAAACTGTTTTTT. Translating gives CASRPDRGFEKLFF.

The chain is built from TRBV28 and TRBJ1-2; the D gene is possibly TRBD1 (5 bases). Trimming pared 3 bases from V and 5 bases from J, leaving 13 bases between. The CDR3 loop spans 14 amino acids. Germline CDR1 reads MDHEN; CDR2 reads SYDVKM. The CDR3 is CASSFPDTPYGYTF. CDR3 DNA: TGTGCCAGCAGTTTCCCGGACACCCCGTATGGCTACACCTTC.

The rearrangement links TRBV5-1 to TRBJ2-7; possible D gene TRBD2, 6 bases. The CDR3 extends over 14 amino acids. Trimming took 7 bases from V and 6 from J, leaving 20 bases between them. Germline V gene data show CDR1 as SGHRS and CDR2 as YFSETQ. CDR3 coding DNA: TGCGCCAGCGCGACCGGGAGCCCTGCGGCCGAGCAGTACTTC. It codes for CASATGSPAAEQYF. The full variable domain, completed using reference TRBV5-1 and TRBJ2-7, is KAGVTQTPRYLIKTRGQQVTLSCSPISGHRSVSWYQQTPGQGLQFLFEYFSETQRNKGNFPGRFSGRQFSNSRSEMNVSTLELGDSALYLCASATGSPAAEQYFGPGTRLTVT.

The gene calls are TRBV15 and TRBJ2-6; D gene unclear. Trimming removed 4 bases from V and 3 bases from J, with 7 bases in between. The germline V gene encodes CDR1 LNHNV and CDR2 YYDKDF (reference sequence). The CDR3 is made up of 14 amino acids. In DNA, the CDR3 is TGTGCCACCAGCAAAACGGGTGGGGCCAACGTCCTGACTTTC. It yields the protein CATSKTGGANVLTF.

The chain joins TRBV2 to TRBJ2-1; 8 nucleotides line up with TRBD1. This CDR3 region has 14 residues. The germline V gene encodes CDR1 SNHLY and CDR2 FYNNEI. V was pared by 6 bases and J by 8 bases, with 9 bases of the junction left unmatched. This CDR3 is CASSPLTGVHEQFF. The CDR3 DNA follows: TGTGCCAGCAGCCCCTTGACAGGGGTCCATGAGCAGTTCTTC. The full variable domain, completed using reference TRBV2 and TRBJ2-1, is EPEVTQTPSHQVTQMGQEVILRCVPISNHLYFYWYRQILGQKVEFLVSFYNNEISEKSEIFDDQFSVERPDGSNFTLKIRSTKLEDSAMYFCASSPLTGVHEQFFGPGTRLTVL.

This chain connects TRBV3-1 (or the pseudogene TRBV3-2) to TRBJ2-7; no reliable D call. The CDR3 contains 14 residues. Per the germline V gene, CDR1 is LGHDT and CDR2 is YNNKEL (reference sequence). Trimming shortened V by 2 bases and J by 2 bases, and 10 bases separated the two germline ends. CDR3 sequence (DNA): TGTGCCAGCAGCCAAACCGTGAACACCTACGAGCAGTACTTC. It encodes CASSQTVNTYEQYF.

This sequence joins TRBV19 and TRBJ2-7; a possible D gene is TRBD1 (6 bases). The CDR3 length is 14 residues. Germline V gene data show CDR1 as LNHDA and CDR2 as SQIVND (reference sequence). Trimming pared 10 bases from V and 3 bases from J, leaving 19 bases between. DNA of the CDR3: TGTGCCACAAAGGACGTACAGGGCGGCTACGAGCAGTACTTC. As protein: CATKDVQGGYEQYF.